These 15 T cell receptor beta chains share one sample of origin, sequenced in a study of PD-L1 blockade in urothelial cancer. Profiled with immunoSEQ multiplex PCR; TCRdb holds only in-frame clones, not every one. There are tens of thousands of clones in the sample; 82% occur only once, and roughly 1.8% lies in the top ten. Time point specified: pretreatment peripheral blood. This specimen consisted of PBMCs, obtained around atezolizumab (anti-PD-L1) treatment. These receptors originate from a middle-aged man with urothelial cancer.

There are a few counts of this clone. This chain connects TRBV5-6 to TRBJ1-1, with unresolved D. The germline gives CDR1 SGHDT, CDR2 YYEEEE. The V end was cut by 2 bases, the J end by 3 bases, with 5 bases between. The CDR3 contains 12 residues. The CDR3 region is CASSFGYTEAFF. As DNA, the CDR3 is TGTGCCAGCAGCTTTGGCTACACTGAAGCTTTCTTT.

The gene calls are TRBV6-5 and TRBJ2-7; 9 bases agree with TRBD2. This CDR3 is 15 amino acids long. The V and J ends lost 6 bases and 0 bases, in that order; junction bases with no gene match: 6. Germline CDR1 MNHEY, CDR2 SVGAGI. CDR3 region: CASRDLSGSSYEQYF. CDR3 nucleotide sequence: TGTGCCAGCAGGGACCTTAGCGGGAGCTCCTACGAGCAGTACTTC.

This chain links TRBV2 with TRBJ2-2; the match to TRBD1 covers 10 bases. J was trimmed by 1 base and V by 11 bases; bases with no gene match: 16. This CDR3 contains 18 residues. The germline CDR1 and CDR2 sequences are SNHLY and FYNNEI. This CDR3 is CASSKPGQGPWNTGELFF. CDR3 sequence (DNA): TGTGCCTCATCCAAGCCGGGACAGGGGCCCTGGAACACCGGGGAGCTGTTTTTT.

The chain has TRBV7-8 and TRBJ2-5, with 9 bases aligning to TRBD1. This CDR3 region has 17 residues. Germline CDR1 reads SGHVS; CDR2 reads FQNEAQ. V gave up 4 bases and J gave up 2 bases; unmatched junction bases: 11. The CDR3 here is CASSSGARTGVQETQYF. CDR3 in DNA: TGTGCCAGCAGCTCAGGGGCTAGGACAGGGGTTCAAGAGACCCAGTACTTC. Full variable domain (rest looked up from reference TRBV7-8 and TRBJ2-5): GAGVSQSPRYKVAKRGQDVALRCDPISGHVSLFWYQQALGQGPEFLTYFQNEAQLDKSGLPSDRFFAERPEGSVSTLKIQRTQQEDSAVYLCASSSGARTGVQETQYFGPGTRLLVL.

This sequence joins TRBV5-1 and TRBJ2-3; 13 nucleotides line up with TRBD2. Germline V gene lookup returns CDR1 SGHRS and CDR2 YFSETQ. The junction had 5 bases not matched to a gene; V was cut back by 1 base and J by 6 bases. The CDR3 is 16 residues long. The CDR3 reads CASSLRTSGSGDTQYF. As DNA, the CDR3 is TGCGCCAGCAGCTTGAGGACTAGCGGGAGTGGGGATACGCAGTATTTT.

The chain links TRBV29-1 to TRBJ1-5; D is undetermined. V was clipped by 6 bases and J by 0 bases, with 6 bases between them. Germline V lookup: CDR1 SQVTM, CDR2 ANQGSEA. CDR3 length: 12 amino acids. CDR3 loop: CSVGNSNQPQHF. CDR3 DNA sequence: TGCAGCGTGGGCAATAGCAATCAGCCCCAGCATTTT.

The gene calls are TRBV5-1 and TRBJ1-1, with 10 bases aligning to TRBD1. J lost 4 bases, V lost 4 bases, and 7 bases had no gene match. Germline V lookup: CDR1 SGHRS, CDR2 YFSETQ. The CDR3 extends over 15 amino acids. The CDR3 DNA reads as TGCGCCAGCAGCACCACTGGACAGGGGGGCACTGAAGCTTTCTTT. Translating it yields CASSTTGQGGTEAFF.

The V gene is TRBV21-1, the J gene TRBJ1-1. TRBV21-1 represents a pseudogene. The CDR3 runs 14 residues. The CDR3 protein is CASSLGGLNTEAFF. CDR3 sequence (DNA): TGTGCCAGCAGTCTCGGAGGGCTTAACACTGAAGCTTTCTTT.

CDR3 bases: TGTGCCAGCGGGGGACAGGGTGGAACCGGGGAGCTGTTTTTT. This sequence encodes CASGGQGGTGELFF. This chain links TRBV7-2 with TRBJ2-2; 9 nucleotides line up with TRBD1. This CDR3 contains 14 residues. Per the germline V gene, CDR1 is SGHTA and CDR2 is FQGNSA. The J segment lost 5 bases and the V segment lost 8 bases, leaving 6 bases of the junction unmatched.

This clone was seen only a few times. V is TRBV7-2 and J is TRBJ2-1; 11 bases match TRBD2. Germline V gives CDR1 SGHTA, CDR2 FQGNSA. This CDR3 has 16 residues. Germline trimming cut 8 bases from V and 7 bases from J; bases unmatched to any gene: 13. In DNA, the CDR3 is TGTGCCAGCGGTGATAATAGCGGGAGGGCCAGGAATGAGCAGTTCTTC. Translation gives CASGDNSGRARNEQFF.

This rearrangement joins TRBV27 to TRBJ2-7, with 7 positions matching TRBD2. CDR1 is MNHEY, CDR2 SMNVEV, per germline (reference sequence). V shed 6 bases, J shed 3 bases, and the junction held 8 bases outside the gene matches. This CDR3 is 14 amino acids long. CDR3 in amino acids: CASRTGAGNYEQYF. In DNA form, the CDR3 reads TGTGCCAGCAGAACGGGAGCGGGAAACTACGAGCAGTACTTC.

V and J are TRBV27 and TRBJ2-1; 7 nucleotides match TRBD1. From germline, CDR1 is MNHEY and CDR2 SMNVEV (reference sequence). The trim removed 6 bases at V and 5 bases at J, leaving 13 bases unmatched. CDR3 length equals 16 residues. The CDR3 DNA is TGTGCCAGCAGGGCCGCCTTGGGACAGTACAACAATGAGCAGTTCTTC. Residues: CASRAALGQYNNEQFF.

For the CDR3, the DNA is TGTGCCAGCAGCTTGGCGGGGACAAGGTCAAGAAAACTGTTTTTT. Protein sequence: CASSLAGTRSRKLFF. J is TRBJ1-4 and V is TRBV5-4; tentative D call: TRBD1 (6 bases). Germline-derived CDR1 and CDR2 are SGHNT and YYREEE (reference sequence). The CDR3 has 15 residues. Trimming shortened V by 0 bases and J by 10 bases, and 16 bases separated the two germline ends.

This clone was observed a handful of times. The J gene is TRBJ1-1, the V gene TRBV19; 8 bases align to TRBD1. The germline V gene encodes CDR1 LNHDA and CDR2 SQIVND (reference sequence). After removal of 6 bases from V and 6 bases from J, the junction contained 9 bases not matched to a gene. CDR3 size: 14 residues. CDR3: CASRGWTGKSEAFF. The CDR3 region has the DNA TGTGCCAGTAGGGGGTGGACAGGGAAGTCTGAAGCTTTCTTT.

The chain recombines TRBV5-1 with TRBJ2-7, with 7 bases that match TRBD1. The germline gives CDR1 SGHRS, CDR2 YFSETQ. V gave up 4 bases and J gave up 2 bases; unmatched junction bases: 6. The CDR3 has 14 residues. CDR3 nucleotides: TGCGCCAGCAGCCCGGGACAGAGGGCCTACGAGCAGTACTTC. Protein sequence: CASSPGQRAYEQYF.